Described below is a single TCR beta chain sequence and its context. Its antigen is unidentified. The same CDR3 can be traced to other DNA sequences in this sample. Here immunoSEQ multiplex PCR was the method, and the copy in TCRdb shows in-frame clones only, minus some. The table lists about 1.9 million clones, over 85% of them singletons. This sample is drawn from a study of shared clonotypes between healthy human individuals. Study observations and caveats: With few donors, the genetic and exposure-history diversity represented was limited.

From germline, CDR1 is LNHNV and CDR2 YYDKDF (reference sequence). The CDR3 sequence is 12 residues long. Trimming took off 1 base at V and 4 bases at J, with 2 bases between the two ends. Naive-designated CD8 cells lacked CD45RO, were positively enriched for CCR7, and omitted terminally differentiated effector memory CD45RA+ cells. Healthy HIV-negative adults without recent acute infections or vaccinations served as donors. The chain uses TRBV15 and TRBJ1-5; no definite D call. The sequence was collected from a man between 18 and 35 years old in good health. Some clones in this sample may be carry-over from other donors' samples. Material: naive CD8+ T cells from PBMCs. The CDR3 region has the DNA TGTGCCACCAGCAGAGGTAATCAGCCCCAGCATTTT. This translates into CATSRGNQPQHF.